This record looks at one T cell receptor (beta chain) sequence and its context. Its cognate antigen has yet to be identified. There are no base qualities to consult, and no much larger clone falls within one base. TCRbeta CDR3 regions were amplified from genomic DNA by means of the immunoSEQ Assay, a bias-controlled multiplex PCR. For the original study's pipeline: Nucleated cell counts per sample were estimated from amplification of reference gene primers within the assay. To quantify the absolute abundance of each unique TCRbeta CDR3 rearrangement, sequence reads were collapsed and filtered. For each sample, productive Simpson clonality was calculated as the square root of Simpson's diversity index across productive rearrangements. In TCRdb, the immuneACCESS table is reduced to in-frame sequences with V and J assigned. These tables do not hold every clone; where another copy was compared, an unresolved V gene accounts for under half, and the others remain unexplained. V and J calls plus clone size are reproduced from that table; the DNA served to infer D and trimming. The sample includes over 150,000 clones, with about 84% observed a single time. The ten largest clones add up to 5.5% to 7.5% of the sample.

Looking up the germline V gene yields CDR1 MNHEY and CDR2 SVGAGI. Its CDR3 holds 15 amino acids, cysteine through phenylalanine. The DNA shown is the 45-base CDR3, in frame from base 1. V is reduced by 2 bases and J by 1 base, leaving a spacing of 11 bases between them. The data originate from a study of blood T cell repertoires in COVID-19 (TCRdb year 2020). Regarding the complete study: Collaborator samples came from the United States, Italy and Spain and covered acute and convalescent phases of COVID-19. The material from the prospective study consisted of cDNA or gDNA derived from T cells, B-cell-depleted T cells, or PBMCs. Deeply sampled blood TCRbeta repertoires from subjects exposed to, actively infected with, or recovered from COVID-19 were included in the dataset. The repertoires were released in a freely available public database intended as a resource for research on the immune response to SARS-CoV-2. Samples came from the ongoing ImmuneRACE study (first 160 participants) plus 1,254 subjects from 6 global collaborators. Nearly every sample came with metadata listing a de-identified subject ID, COVID-19 status, age in years and sex. Where available, HLA class I and class II types were obtained from metadata supplied by the sample provider rather than from assay-based typing. Study-wide conclusions, independent of this receptor: The amount of clinical and demographic metadata varied by source and participant and was provided uncurated.

Collaborating institutions collected whole blood in K2EDTA tubes following their own protocols. For TCRbeta analysis, collaborators shipped samples in one of three forms: frozen whole blood, isolated PBMCs, or DNA extracted from either of those sample types. Sequencing was carried out using peripheral blood. This TCR was recovered from a human donor in a cohort sampled during active COVID-19. The rearranged segments are TRBV6-5 and TRBJ1-1, with the identity of the D gene unclear. CDR3 sequence: CASSYRLNSNTEAFF. The sequence in DNA is TGTGCCAGCAGTTACCGTTTAAACTCGAACACTGAAGCTTTCTTT.